This TCR beta chain was observed in a study of T cell responses to AZD1222 COVID-19 vaccine. Study findings and constraints: Clonal diversity was possibly underestimated, and white British individuals and females predominated among donors.

This CDR3 has 13 amino acids. V was clipped by 6 bases and J by 15 bases, with 21 bases between them. About this clone itself: The antigen is not known.

Clones were sequenced by immunoSEQ multiplex PCR, and TCRdb holds only the in-frame ones, with some missing. Among around 120,000 clones listed, around 84% were seen once. This TCR was recovered from an adult who received the AZD1222 COVID-19 vaccine. V gene TRBV12-3 or TRBV12-4 combines with J gene TRBJ2-1; TRBD2 is a possible D gene (5 bases). Sequencing was performed on peripheral blood, taken 28 days after the second AZD1222 dose. The DNA for the CDR3 is TGTGCCAGCAGCCTAATACTGAAGGGAGATAGGTTCTTC. This translates into CASSLILKGDRFF.